The text below deals with one T cell receptor beta chain. This sample was included in a study of blood T cell repertoires in COVID-19. Overall study context: The United States, Italy and Spain supplied acute and convalescent COVID-19 samples.

V lost 1 base to trimming and J lost 4 bases, with 16 bases between them. Germline-derived CDR1 and CDR2 are MGHRA and YSYEKL. The CDR3 spans 16 residues. Sequenced by immunoSEQ multiplex PCR; TCRdb stores in-frame clones only, minus some. The table lists a few hundred thousand clones, 82% of them singletons. Study members were between 18 and 89 years old and lived in 24 US regions. Participant-given clinical history determined each cohort assignment. Cohort 3 recovered donors had two negative PCRs, clearance, or symptom resolution. Sequencing was performed on PBMCs or T cells enriched from blood (not recorded which). This receptor was obtained from a woman in her fifties or sixties who had recovered from COVID-19. The V call is TRBV4-1, the J call TRBJ1-2; D uncertain. The CDR3 sequence: CASSQVYSLSSYGYTF. CDR3 coding DNA: TGCGCCAGCAGCCAAGTATACAGTCTATCTTCCTATGGCTACACCTTC.